This T cell receptor (beta chain) originates from a study of Graves' ophthalmopathy and Graves' hyperthyroidism. TCR beta CDR3 amplification used RNA transcripts. HTBI primers served in a first-round RT-PCR, which a second-round multiplex PCR followed. TCRdb processed the multiplex PCR reads anew with MiXCR; each CDR3 protein has one entry. This repertoire shows under 400,000 distinct CDR3 sequences, roughly 15% found once; its top ten account for roughly an eighth. The trim removed 2 bases at V and 1 base at J, leaving 9 bases unmatched. Germline-derived CDR1 and CDR2 are MNHEY and SMNVEV (reference sequence). The CDR3 spans 18 residues.

This receptor was identified in an adult man with Graves' ophthalmopathy. The chain links TRBV27 to TRBJ1-1, with 11 nucleotides matching TRBD1. The sequenced material came from peripheral blood. The CDR3 loop is CASSLAGQGAFGNTEAFF. CDR3 DNA sequence: TGTGCCAGCAGTTTAGCAGGACAGGGGGCCTTCGGGAACACTGAAGCTTTCTTT.